What follows are 8 T cell receptor beta chains derived from one specimen sequenced in a study of cytomegalovirus exposure and HLA in healthy donors. The PCR had 60 Vbeta and 13 Jbeta primers. The method was immunoSEQ multiplex PCR; TCRdb's version includes in-frame clones alone and lacks a portion of them. The sample consists of 93,000 or so clones, 75% to 85% of them appearing once. Material: PBMCs. Receptors were obtained from a woman under 30 in good health and CMV-seropositive.

This clone was detected only a few times. V usage is TRBV5-4 and J usage is TRBJ1-1; D not resolved. The germline V gene has CDR1 SGHNT and CDR2 YYREEE (reference sequence). CDR3 size: 15 residues. The V gene lost 5 bases and the J gene lost 2 bases, with 16 bases spanning the gap. In nucleotides, the CDR3 is TGTGCCAGCAGTTTCCGAGGGTACAGTAACACTGAAGCTTTCTTT. This codes for CASSFRGYSNTEAFF.

The genes are TRBV6-1 and TRBJ2-5; 14 bases line up with TRBD2. The CDR3 runs 16 residues. Germline V gene lookup returns CDR1 MNHNS and CDR2 SASEGT. The trim removed 4 bases at V and 1 base at J, leaving 2 bases unmatched. In nucleotides, the CDR3 is TGTGCCAGCAGTGTGGGACTAGCGGGGGTCCAAGAGACCCAGTACTTC. As protein: CASSVGLAGVQETQYF.

This clone was seen more than once but under ten times. The chain couples TRBV10-3 to TRBJ1-2, with D maybe TRBD1 (6 bases). Germline V lookup: CDR1 ENHRY, CDR2 SYGVKD. V was trimmed by 11 bases and J by 6 bases, leaving 22 bases between them. This CDR3 spans 14 amino acids. The chain's CDR3 is CALRDRAQGNGYTF. Written as DNA, the CDR3 is TGTGCCTTACGGGACCGCGCACAGGGAAATGGCTACACCTTC.

The chain joins TRBV9 to TRBJ2-1, with TRBD2 as a possible D gene (5 bases). This CDR3 has 12 amino acids. V was pared by 4 bases and J by 10 bases, with 12 bases between. The germline CDR1 and CDR2 sequences are SGDLS and YYNGEE. Here the CDR3 DNA reads TGTGCCAGCAGCCAAGTAGGGAGCGAGCAGTTCTTC. Protein product: CASSQVGSEQFF.

The chain combines TRBV7-9 with TRBJ2-3; 7 bases are shared with TRBD2. CDR3 size: 15 residues. The germline CDR1 and CDR2 sequences are SEHNR and FQNEAQ (reference sequence). With V trimmed by 7 bases and J by 3 bases, 10 bases remained unmatched. CDR3 in amino acids: CASTPAGVGTDTQYF. The CDR3 bases are TGTGCCAGCACCCCGGCGGGAGTAGGGACAGATACGCAGTATTTT.

This clone was observed a few times. The chain joins TRBV28 to TRBJ2-2; TRBD1 aligns across 7 bases. Per the germline V gene, CDR1 is MDHEN and CDR2 is SYDVKM. With V trimmed by 7 bases and J by 5 bases, 16 bases remained unmatched. This CDR3 has 17 amino acids. The CDR3 DNA is TGTGCCAGCAACGACAACAGGGGTCCAAGCGGAACCGGGGAGCTGTTTTTT. This encodes CASNDNRGPSGTGELFF.

The chain combines TRBV21-1 with TRBJ2-7; the listed D gene, TRBD1, was not tested against the DNA. TRBV21-1 is classified as a pseudogene. This CDR3 has 14 amino acids. CDR3 protein: CASSPPGHIYEQYF. CDR3 in DNA: TGTGCCAGCAGCCCTCCGGGACATATCTACGAGCAGTACTTC.

A few counts support this clone. J is TRBJ1-1 and V is TRBV6-6; no clear D. The CDR3 length is 14 residues. V shed 6 bases and J shed 2 bases, with 13 bases lying between them. The germline CDR1 and CDR2 sequences are MNHNY and SVGAGI (reference sequence). The CDR3 DNA is TGTGCCAGCAGCCCCGGGATTCGTAACACTGAAGCTTTCTTT. This sequence encodes CASSPGIRNTEAFF.